This TCR beta chain was profiled in a study of technical replicates of blood from a handful of donors. Germline CDR1 is SGHTA and CDR2 is FQGTGA. V lost 1 base and J 2 bases, leaving 11 bases between the germline ends. This CDR3 spans 15 amino acids. Profiling relied on immunoSEQ multiplex PCR, and the TCRdb table lists in-frame clones only, not all of them. The sample comprises tens of thousands of clones, around nine tenths of which are singletons, and 4.7% rests with the top ten. The sequence derives from a human donor in good health. Some clones in this sample may be carry-over from other donors' samples. The chain uses TRBV7-3 and TRBJ2-5, with a possible D match to TRBD1 (5 bases). What was sequenced was PBMCs. DNA of the CDR3: TGTGCCAGCAGCTTAAATTTGGGGCCACAAGAGACCCAGTACTTC. Translating gives CASSLNLGPQETQYF.